A single TCR beta chain is shown here with its context. Its antigen is still unknown. This sample is drawn from a study of CD8+ T cells in alopecia areata. Study results and caveats: Many expanded lesional clones stayed in scalp and blood while on tofacitinib. Clonality exceeded that of normal scalp in lesional scalp, most notably in alopecia totalis/universalis. Expanded CD8+ clones among the top 100, as well as scalp clonality, were significantly decreased by tofacitinib.

Regarding treatment: oral pan-JAK inhibitor, 5-10 mg twice daily. The sequencing template was cDNA reverse transcribed from extracted RNA. The repertoire was sequenced with immunoSEQ multiplex PCR; TCRdb's copy has only in-frame clones and lacks some. The table has 120,000 or so clones, under 65% seen once. CDR3 length: 14 amino acids. V shed 4 bases, J shed 3 bases, and the junction held 3 bases outside the gene matches. CDR1 is SEHNR and CDR2 is FQNEAQ in the germline V gene (reference sequence). This TCR was recovered from a human donor with alopecia areata. V gene TRBV7-9 combines with J gene TRBJ1-5, with TRBD1 matching 7 bases. The material was CD4+ T cells sorted from blood, obtained at week 4, from a patient treated with tofacitinib. CDR3 coding DNA: TGTGCCAGCAGCTCGGGACAGAACAATCAGCCCCAGCATTTT. Its protein is CASSSGQNNQPQHF.